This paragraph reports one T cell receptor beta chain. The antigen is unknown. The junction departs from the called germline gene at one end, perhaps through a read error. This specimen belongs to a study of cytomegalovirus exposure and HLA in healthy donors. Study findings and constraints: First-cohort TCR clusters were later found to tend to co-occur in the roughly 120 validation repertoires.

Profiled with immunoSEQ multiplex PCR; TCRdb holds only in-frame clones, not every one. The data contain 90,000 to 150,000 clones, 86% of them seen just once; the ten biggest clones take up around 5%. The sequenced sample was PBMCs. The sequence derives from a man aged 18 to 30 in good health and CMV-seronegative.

The CDR3 sequence: CASSRGLPSSYNEQFF. CDR3 DNA: TGTGCTAGCAGCAGGGGACTACCAAGCTCCTACAATGAGCAGTTCTTC. This rearrangement joins TRBV7-7 to TRBJ2-1, with D tentatively TRBD2 (7 bases). The CDR3 has 16 amino acids. The germline V gene has CDR1 SSHAT and CDR2 FNYEAQ (reference sequence).